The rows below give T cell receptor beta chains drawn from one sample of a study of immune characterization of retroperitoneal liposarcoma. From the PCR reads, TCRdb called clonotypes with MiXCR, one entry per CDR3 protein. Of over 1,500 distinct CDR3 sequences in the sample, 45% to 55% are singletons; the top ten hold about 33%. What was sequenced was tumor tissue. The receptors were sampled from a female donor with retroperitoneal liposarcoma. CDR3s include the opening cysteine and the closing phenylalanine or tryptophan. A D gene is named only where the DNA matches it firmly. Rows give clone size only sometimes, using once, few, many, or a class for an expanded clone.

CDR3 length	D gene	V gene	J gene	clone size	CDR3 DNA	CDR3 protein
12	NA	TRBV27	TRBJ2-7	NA	TGTGCCAGCAGTTTAGGCTACAATGAGCAGTACTTC	CASSLGYNEQYF
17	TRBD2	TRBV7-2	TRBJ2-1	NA	TGTGCCAGCAGCTTTGCCGGGACTAGCGGGATCGTTAATGAGCAGTTCTTC	CASSFAGTSGIVNEQFF
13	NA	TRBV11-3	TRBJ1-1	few	TGTGCCAGCAGCTCTAACTTGAACACTGAAGCTTTCTTT	CASSSNLNTEAFF
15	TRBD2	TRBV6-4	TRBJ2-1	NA	TGTGCCAGCAGTGACGGAGCGGGATCCTACAATGAGCAGTTCTTC	CASSDGAGSYNEQFF
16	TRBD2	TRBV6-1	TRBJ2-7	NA	TGTGCCAGCAGGCCATCGGGGGGACCTCCGCACAATGAGCAGTACTTC	CASRPSGGPPHNEQYF
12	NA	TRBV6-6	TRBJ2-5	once	TGTGCCAGCAGTACCACTGGGGAGACCCAGTACTTC	CASSTTGETQYF
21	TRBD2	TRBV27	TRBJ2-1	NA	TGTGCCAGCAGTTTATGGTCTAGCGGGAGGGCTCGTGTAAGCTCCTACAATGAGCAGTTCTTC	CASSLWSSGRARVSSYNEQFF
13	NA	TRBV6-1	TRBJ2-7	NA	TGTGCCAGCAGACCCCATAGGACCTACGAGCAGTACTTC	CASRPHRTYEQYF
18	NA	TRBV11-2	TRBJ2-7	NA	TGTGCCAGCAGCTTAGATCCGCCCTTCCTAGACTCCTACAATGAGCAGTACTTC	CASSLDPPFLDSYNEQYF
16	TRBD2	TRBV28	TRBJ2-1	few	TGTGCCAGCAGTTTACTTGGGACTAGCGGAGGGGGTGAGCAGTTCTTC	CASSLLGTSGGGEQFF
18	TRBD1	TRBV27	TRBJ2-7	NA	TGTGCCAGCAGTATCCGGCCCGATGGACAGGGGGTTTCCTACGAGCAGTACTTC	CASSIRPDGQGVSYEQYF
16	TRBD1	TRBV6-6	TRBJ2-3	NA	TGTGCCAGCAGCTATTCTTCGGGACAGGGCACAGATACGCAGTATTTT	CASSYSSGQGTDTQYF
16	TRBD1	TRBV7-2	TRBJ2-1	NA	TGTGCCAGCAGCCGGACAGGGGTCCCCCAACAAGAGACCCAGTTCTTC	CASSRTGVPQQETQFF
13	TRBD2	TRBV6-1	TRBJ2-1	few	TGTGCCAGCAGTGTCGGGGGGATGAGTGAGCAGTTCTTC	CASSVGGMSEQFF
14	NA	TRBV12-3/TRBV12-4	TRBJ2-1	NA	TGTGCCAGCAGCCACCAGAGAAGACCCAATGAGCAGTTCTTC	CASSHQRRPNEQFF
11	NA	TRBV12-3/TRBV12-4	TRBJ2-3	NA	TGTGCCAGCAGTCTTACAGATACGCAGTATTTT	CASSLTDTQYF
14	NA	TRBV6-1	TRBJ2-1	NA	TGTGCCAGCATAATAGGGACTTCCTACAATGAGCAGTTCTTC	CASIIGTSYNEQFF
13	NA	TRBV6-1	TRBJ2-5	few	TGTGCCAGCAGTGACCGGGGCCAAGTAACCCAGTACTTC	CASSDRGQVTQYF
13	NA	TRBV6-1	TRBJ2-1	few	TGTGCCAGCAAAAGCGCCTCTAAGCGGGAGCAGTTCTTC	CASKSASKREQFF
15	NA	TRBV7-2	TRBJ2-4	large	TGTGCCAGCAGCTTACGTGGATCGGTCGGGAACATTCAGTACTTC	CASSLRGSVGNIQYF
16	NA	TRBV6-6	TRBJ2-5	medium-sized	TGTGCCAGCAGTTACTCGATCGGGGAAGGGGCAGAGACCCAGTACTTC	CASSYSIGEGAETQYF
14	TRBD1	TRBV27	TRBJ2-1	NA	TGTGCCAGCAGCCAGACAGGGACCTACAATGAGCAGTTCTTC	CASSQTGTYNEQFF
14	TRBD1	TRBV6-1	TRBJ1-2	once	TGTGCCAGCAGTACGGAAGGGGGCTACGGTGGCTACACCTTC	CASSTEGGYGGYTF
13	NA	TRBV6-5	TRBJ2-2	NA	TGTGCCAGCAGTCCTAGAGGCCCCCGGGAGCTGTTTTTT	CASSPRGPRELFF
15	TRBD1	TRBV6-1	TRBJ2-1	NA	TGTGCCAGCAGTTCCTCCGGGACAGGGACCTACGAGCAGTTCTTC	CASSSSGTGTYEQFF
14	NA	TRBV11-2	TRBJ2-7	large	TGTGCCAGCAGCTTCGCCGGGCCCAACTACGAGCAGTACTTC	CASSFAGPNYEQYF
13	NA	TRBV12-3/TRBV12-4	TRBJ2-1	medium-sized	TGTGCCAGCACCCTGAGCGGATTGGAGACCCAGTTCTTC	CASTLSGLETQFF
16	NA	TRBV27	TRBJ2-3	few	TGTGCCAGCAGTTTTTCCCCCGACCCTAGCACAGATACGCAGTATTTT	CASSFSPDPSTDTQYF
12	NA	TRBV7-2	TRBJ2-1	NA	TGTGCCAGCAGCTTAGGATATTACGAGCAGTTCTTC	CASSLGYYEQFF
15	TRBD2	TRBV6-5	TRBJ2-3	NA	TGTGCCAGCAGTACCACTAGCGGAAGCACAGATACGCAGTATTTT	CASSTTSGSTDTQYF
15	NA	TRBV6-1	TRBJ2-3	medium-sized	TGTGCCAGCAGTGAAGCGCCAGGTCCCCCCAAAGAGCAGTATTTT	CASSEAPGPPKEQYF
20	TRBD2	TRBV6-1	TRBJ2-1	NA	TGTGCCAGCAGTGAAGTTCAAAGCCCTAGCGGGGGACGTACCTACAATGAGCAGTTCTTC	CASSEVQSPSGGRTYNEQFF